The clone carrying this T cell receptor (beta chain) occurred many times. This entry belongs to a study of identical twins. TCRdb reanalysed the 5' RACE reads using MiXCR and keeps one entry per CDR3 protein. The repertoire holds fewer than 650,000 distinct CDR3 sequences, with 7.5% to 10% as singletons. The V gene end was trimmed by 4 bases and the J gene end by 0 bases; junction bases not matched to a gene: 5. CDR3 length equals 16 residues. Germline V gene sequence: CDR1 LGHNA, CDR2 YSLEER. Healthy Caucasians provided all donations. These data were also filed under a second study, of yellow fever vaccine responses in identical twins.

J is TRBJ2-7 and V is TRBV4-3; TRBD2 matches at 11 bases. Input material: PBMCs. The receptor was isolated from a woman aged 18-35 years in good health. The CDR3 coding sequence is TGCGCCAGCAGCCTAGGGACTAGCGGAGTCTCCTACGAGCAGTACTTC. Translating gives CASSLGTSGVSYEQYF.